This T cell receptor beta chain was observed in a study of prognosis after radiotherapy for stage I lung cancer. Across the study: Every patient with non-small cell lung cancer was judged medically inoperable.

The CDR3 has 10 residues. Trimming cost V 7 bases and J 5 bases, with 8 bases left between them. In germline, CDR1 is GTSNPN, CDR2 SVGIG (reference sequence). Template was genomic DNA; TCR beta CDR3 amplified in two multiplex PCR rounds. Primers specific to each TRBV and TRBJ gene drove first-round PCR. MiXCR, run by TCRdb on the multiplex PCR reads, gives a single entry per CDR3 protein. The sample yields about 59,000 distinct CDR3 sequences, about a quarter seen once. Every member of the patient group was node-negative on CT and PET/CT (none had prior chemotherapy, radiotherapy or other malignancies). Many counts were recorded for this clonotype. What it recognizes is unknown. General study findings and limits: A drop in unique TCR clone counts was seen after stereotactic body radiation therapy, median around 9,500 versus 6,500.

The V and J genes are TRBV30 and TRBJ1-1, with no clear D. The receptor was derived from a donor over 45 with non-small cell lung cancer. Sequencing was performed on PBMCs, taken before or after stereotactic body radiation therapy (not recorded which). For the CDR3, the DNA is TGTGCCTCCCAGTGGACTGAAGCTTTCTTT. Translation: CASQWTEAFF. Looking up the rest from reference TRBV30 and TRBJ1-1 gives the full variable domain: SQTIHQWPATLVQPVGSPLSLECTVEGTSNPNLYWYRQAAGRGLQLLFYSVGIGQISSEVPQNLSASRPQDRQFILSSKKLLLSDSGFYLCASQWTEAFFGQGTRLTVV.